Reported below is one T cell receptor (beta chain). The sample's time point: newly diagnosed GD, antithyroid drugs for less than 3 months. The TCR library was made from RNA that had been extracted from PBMCs in TRIzol. CDR3 regions were amplified by Arm-PCR using iRepertoire HTBI primers to build TCR beta libraries. TCRdb reprocessed the multiplex PCR reads with MiXCR, giving one entry per CDR3 protein. The data hold approximately 400,000 distinct CDR3 sequences, with about 15% observed a single time. The record originates from a study of regulatory T cells in long-lasting Graves disease. V lost 5 bases to trimming and J lost 0 bases; unmatched junction nucleotides: 3. The CDR3 spans 16 residues. The V gene's germline CDR1 is LNHDA and CDR2 SQIVND (reference sequence). This same sample was also taken into another study, of T cells in Graves' hyperthyroidism and ophthalmopathy.

The chain carries TRBV19 and TRBJ2-2; 10 bases agree with TRBD2. The receptor was derived from a woman between 40 and 55 years old with Graves disease. Sequencing was performed on peripheral blood mononuclear cells (PBMCs), taken at new diagnosis, from a patient treated with antithyroid drugs. CDR3 in amino acids: CASSLGTSANTGELFF. In DNA, the CDR3 is TGTGCCAGTAGTCTCGGGACTAGCGCGAACACCGGGGAGCTGTTTTTT.